This T cell receptor beta chain was sequenced for a study of blood T cell repertoires in COVID-19. For the study at large: PBMCs, B-cell-depleted T cells, or T cells provided the cDNA or gDNA that made up the material.

TCRdb keeps only in-frame clones here, not all; method: immunoSEQ multiplex PCR. The sample has 95,000 to 100,000 clones; 86% are singletons. The sequencing sample was made of peripheral blood. The source is a man at least 80 years old with acute or convalescent COVID-19.

CDR3 sequence reads: CASSLNLAGLGGELFF. CDR3 sequence (DNA): TGTGCCAGCAGCTTAAACCTAGCGGGATTGGGCGGGGAGCTGTTTTTT. The V call is TRBV7-3, the J call TRBJ2-2; 9 positions agree with TRBD2. V was pared by 1 base and J by 7 bases, with 7 bases of the junction left unmatched. The germline V gene has CDR1 SGHTA and CDR2 FQGTGA. CDR3 length: 16 amino acids.